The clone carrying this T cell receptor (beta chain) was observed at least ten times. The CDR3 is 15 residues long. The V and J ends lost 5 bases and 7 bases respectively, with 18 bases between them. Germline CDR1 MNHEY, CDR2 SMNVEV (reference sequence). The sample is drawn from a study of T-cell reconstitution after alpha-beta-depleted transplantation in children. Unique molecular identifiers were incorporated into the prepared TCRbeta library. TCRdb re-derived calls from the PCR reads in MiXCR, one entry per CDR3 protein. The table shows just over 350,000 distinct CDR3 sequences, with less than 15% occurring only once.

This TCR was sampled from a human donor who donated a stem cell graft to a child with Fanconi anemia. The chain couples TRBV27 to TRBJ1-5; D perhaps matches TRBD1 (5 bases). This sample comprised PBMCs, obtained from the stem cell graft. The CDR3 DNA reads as TGTGCCAGCAGTCCTCGCTCAGGGCTTGAGCAGCCCCAGCATTTT. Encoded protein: CASSPRSGLEQPQHF.